This entry describes one T cell receptor beta chain. Its target is not known. The method was immunoSEQ multiplex PCR; TCRdb's version includes in-frame clones alone and lacks a portion of them. The sample includes 55,000 to 80,000 clones, 77% of them seen just once. This record comes from a study of pediatric ulcerative colitis. Looking at the study overall: Ulcerative colitis patients had pancolitis or left-sided colitis, with confirming histology.

Before the diagnostic colonoscopy, ulcerative colitis patients were free of immunosuppressive medication. There are 19 residues in the CDR3. J was trimmed by 2 bases and V by 3 bases; bases with no gene match: 8. Germline loops: CDR1 SGHTA, CDR2 FQGTGA. Whole-study results and caveats: Clonal expansions reduced rectal repertoire diversity in acute severe colitis. Substantially fewer templates came from a couple of patients' blood samples.

The sample consisted of blood. The clonotype was recovered from a boy younger than 18 with moderate ulcerative colitis. The chain has TRBV7-3 and TRBJ2-1; 15 bases align to TRBD2. The DNA for the CDR3 is TGTGCCAGCAGCTTGCCGGGACTAGCGGGAGGCTACGCCTACAATGAGCAGTTCTTC. As protein: CASSLPGLAGGYAYNEQFF. Combining the CDR3 with reference TRBV7-3 and TRBJ2-1 gives the whole variable domain GAGVSQTPSNKVTEKGKYVELRCDPISGHTALYWYRQSLGQGPEFLIYFQGTGAADDSGLPNDRFFAVRPEGSVSTLKIQRTERGDSAVYLCASSLPGLAGGYAYNEQFFGPGTRLTVL.